The 21 T cell receptor beta chains listed next were all sequenced from one sample in a study of CD8 T cells in ankylosing spondylitis. TCRdb re-derived calls from the 5' RACE reads in MiXCR, one entry per CDR3 protein. Here the sample spans over 130,000 distinct CDR3 sequences, 44% being singletons. The specimen sequenced was synovial fluid, either unsorted or a sorted T cell fraction (not recorded which). The receptors were sampled from a male donor with ankylosing spondylitis.

This rearrangement joins TRBV7-9 to TRBJ1-2; TRBD1 is a possible D gene (6 bases). The V gene lost 5 bases and the J gene lost 0 bases, with 19 bases spanning the gap. This CDR3 contains 17 residues. The V gene's germline CDR1 is SEHNR and CDR2 FQNEAQ (reference sequence). CDR3: CASSPRRTVEPNYGYTF. The DNA for the CDR3 is TGTGCCAGCAGCCCCCGAAGGACAGTCGAACCTAACTATGGCTACACCTTC. The entire variable domain, with the rest obtained from reference TRBV7-9 and TRBJ1-2, is as follows: DTGVSQNPRHKITKRGQNVTFRCDPISEHNRLYWYRQTLGQGPEFLTYFQNEAQLEKSRLLSDRFSAERPKGSFSTLEIQRTEQGDSAMYLCASSPRRTVEPNYGYTFGSGTRLTVV.

The chain has TRBV7-3 and TRBJ2-5; 7 nucleotides match TRBD2. V dropped 5 bases and J dropped 4; count of bases not matched to a gene: 16. The CDR3 contains 17 residues. Looked up from germline, CDR1 is SGHTA and CDR2 is FQGTGA. In nucleotides, the CDR3 is TGTGCCAGCAGCAATAGATGTGCGCGGGAGTGGGTAGAGACCCAGTACTTC. Protein product: CASSNRCAREWVETQYF. Full variable domain (remainder filled in from reference TRBV7-3 and TRBJ2-5): GAGVSQTPSNKVTEKGKYVELRCDPISGHTALYWYRQSLGQGPEFLIYFQGTGAADDSGLPNDRFFAVRPEGSVSTLKIQRTERGDSAVYLCASSNRCAREWVETQYFGPGTRLLVL.

The rearrangement joins TRBV7-6 to TRBJ1-3; D not certain. The V end lost 6 bases, the J end lost 5 bases, and 23 bases lay between the germline ends. The CDR3 is made up of 17 amino acids. The germline V gene has CDR1 SGHVS and CDR2 FNYEAQ. This CDR3 reads CASSNADFQLSRNTIYF. The DNA of the CDR3 is TGTGCCAGCAGTAACGCGGACTTCCAGCTATCCCGAAACACCATATATTTT.

The CDR3 coding sequence is TGTGCCAGCAGCCCCCGGACAGGGGGCGATTTGACTGAAGCTTTCTTT. Amino acid sequence: CASSPRTGGDLTEAFF. The chain has TRBV3-1 and TRBJ1-1, with 11 bases aligning to TRBD1. CDR3 length: 16 residues. V was pared by 4 bases and J by 5 bases, with 9 bases of the junction left unmatched. The germline V gene encodes CDR1 LGHDT and CDR2 YNNKEL (reference sequence).

This clonotype was picked up many times. V is TRBV12-3 or TRBV12-4 and J is TRBJ2-2, with D possibly TRBD1 on 6 matching bases. The V and J ends lost 6 bases and 5 bases respectively, with 19 bases between them. The CDR3 is made up of 16 amino acids. The chain's CDR3 is CASSPQPGERTGELFF. Here the CDR3 DNA reads TGTGCCAGCAGCCCCCAACCAGGGGAGAGGACCGGGGAGCTGTTTTTT.

The gene calls are TRBV7-6 and TRBJ2-1; D is uncertain. CDR1 and CDR2 (germline): SGHVS, FNYEAQ. V gave up 2 bases and J gave up 7 bases, with 15 bases separating them. CDR3 length equals 15 residues. This chain's CDR3 is CASSLKVFRRNEQFF. The CDR3, as DNA: TGTGCCAGCAGCTTAAAGGTTTTCAGGAGAAATGAGCAGTTCTTC.

This clonotype was seen a single time. This chain connects TRBV6-1 to TRBJ2-1; TRBD1 matches 7 bases. V gave up 2 bases and J gave up 6 bases; unmatched junction bases: 10. Germline lookup yields CDR1 MNHNS and CDR2 SASEGT. The CDR3 loop spans 16 amino acids. The CDR3 sequence is CASSERGQHLFNEQFF. CDR3 nucleotide sequence: TGTGCCAGCAGTGAAAGGGGACAGCACCTTTTCAATGAGCAGTTCTTC.

This clonotype was seen more than once but under ten times. V gene TRBV20-1 combines with J gene TRBJ2-4; D unresolved. Between the trimmed V and J ends, which lost 7 bases and 6 bases, there was a span of 16 bases. CDR1 DFQATT and CDR2 SNEGSKA come from the germline V gene (reference sequence). This CDR3 is 13 amino acids long. The CDR3 DNA reads as TGCAGTGTCCTCAAGGCCGATGTAAACATTCAGTACTTC. It specifies CSVLKADVNIQYF.

The gene calls are TRBV5-8 and TRBJ1-5, with D uncertain. There are 13 residues in the CDR3. CDR1 is SGHTS, CDR2 YDEGEE, per germline. Trimming removed 5 bases from V and 9 bases from J, with 15 bases in between. CDR3 residues: CASRVRRGLPQHF. CDR3 DNA sequence: TGTGCCAGCAGGGTAAGGAGAGGACTGCCCCAGCATTTT.

The J gene is TRBJ2-7, the V gene TRBV9; D not certain. The CDR3 length is 13 residues. From germline, CDR1 is SGDLS and CDR2 YYNGEE. V lost 2 bases and J 3 bases, leaving 9 bases between the germline ends. This CDR3 is CASSVGLDYEQYF. CDR3 sequence (DNA): TGTGCCAGCAGCGTCGGGTTGGACTACGAGCAGTACTTC.

The chain uses TRBV6-6 and TRBJ2-3; D remains ambiguous. The CDR3 totals 13 residues. Per germline, CDR1 MNHNY and CDR2 SVGAGI (reference sequence). Trimming left V 4 bases short and J 2 bases short, with 7 bases between. Here the CDR3 reads CASSFPFTDTQYF. CDR3 nucleotide sequence: TGTGCCAGCAGTTTTCCCTTCACAGATACGCAGTATTTT.

This clonotype was seen a handful of times. The chain recombines TRBV4-2 with TRBJ2-5; TRBD1 matches 8 bases. Germline loops: CDR1 LGHNA, CDR2 YNFKEQ. V shed 0 bases, J shed 1 base, and the junction held 4 bases outside the gene matches. This CDR3 comprises 16 residues. CDR3 protein: CASSQDMGTGQETQYF. As DNA, the CDR3 is TGTGCCAGCAGCCAAGATATGGGGACAGGCCAAGAGACCCAGTACTTC.

This clonotype has at least ten counts. The V and J genes are TRBV4-3 and TRBJ2-1; D remains unclear. The CDR3 has 13 amino acids. With 1 base removed from V and 8 bases from J, the gap between germline ends came to 9 bases. Germline CDR1 reads LGHNA; CDR2 reads YSLEER. CDR3 protein: CASSQVDSYEQFF. The CDR3 DNA is TGCGCCAGCAGCCAAGTTGATTCGTATGAGCAGTTCTTC.

The chain employs TRBV27 and TRBJ2-7, with 7 bases that match TRBD1. This CDR3 is built from 12 residues. Trimming took 10 bases from V and 5 from J; bases not matched to a gene: 8. Germline V lookup: CDR1 MNHEY, CDR2 SMNVEV (reference sequence). DNA for the CDR3: TGTGCCACCGGGACAGTGGGGCACGAGCAGTACTTC. Translated, it gives CATGTVGHEQYF.

The rearrangement joins TRBV7-4 to TRBJ1-2, with 8 bases fitting TRBD1. This CDR3 is built from 17 residues. Trimming at V came to 4 bases and at J to 4 bases, leaving 14 bases not matched to a gene. Germline assignment: CDR1 SGHVT and CDR2 SQSDAQ. CDR3 bases: TGTGCCAGCAGCTATTTCCCCGGCCAGGGGGCTCTCTATGGCTACACCTTC. Its protein is CASSYFPGQGALYGYTF.

This CDR3 reads CASSAGTGEMIYEQYF. CDR3 in DNA: TGTGCCAGCAGCGCAGGCACTGGCGAGATGATCTACGAGCAGTACTTC. The chain carries TRBV9 and TRBJ2-7; the D is unclear. Trimming stripped 3 bases from V and 3 bases from J, with 19 bases between. The CDR3 loop spans 16 amino acids. Germline CDR1 is SGDLS and CDR2 is YYNGEE.

The chain combines TRBV11-1 with TRBJ2-7, with D unresolved. The ends were cut back, 2 bases at V and 0 bases at J, with 20 bases in the middle. The germline gives CDR1 SGHAT, CDR2 FQDESV (reference sequence). This CDR3 region has 18 residues. The CDR3 nucleotides read TGTGCCAGCAGCTTACCCACATCACCAGGACCTAGCTCCTACGAGCAGTACTTC. The encoded protein is CASSLPTSPGPSSYEQYF. Based on the CDR3 plus reference TRBV11-1 and TRBJ2-7, the full variable domain is EAEVAQSPRYKITEKSQAVAFWCDPISGHATLYWYRQILGQGPELLVQFQDESVVDDSQLPKDRFSAERLKGVDSTLKIQPAELGDSAMYLCASSLPTSPGPSSYEQYFGPGTRLTVT.

The J gene is TRBJ2-5, the V gene TRBV11-2; TRBD2 agrees at 13 bases. Germline loops: CDR1 SGHAT, CDR2 FQNNGV. The CDR3 sequence is 17 residues long. V shed 4 bases, J shed 9 bases, and the junction held 14 bases outside the gene matches. The CDR3 nucleotides read TGTGCCAGCAGCTACAACTCACTAGCGGGGGGGCCTTCTCCCCAGTACTTC. Its protein is CASSYNSLAGGPSPQYF.

The gene calls are TRBV4-3 and TRBJ2-3, with a weak D call TRBD2 (6 bases). CDR1 is LGHNA and CDR2 is YSLEER in the germline V gene. The CDR3 is 15 amino acids. Trimming stripped 1 base from V and 2 bases from J, with 10 bases between. The chain's CDR3 is CASSQGLDDTDTQYF. CDR3 sequence (DNA): TGCGCCAGCAGCCAAGGACTAGATGACACAGATACGCAGTATTTT.

This clonotype appeared a few times. This sequence joins TRBV5-1 and TRBJ2-2, with D perhaps given as TRBD1 or TRBD2 (5 bases each). The germline V and J ends were trimmed by 0 bases and 0 bases, with 15 bases remaining between them. From germline, CDR1 is SGHRS and CDR2 YFSETQ. The CDR3 extends over 18 amino acids. Written as DNA, the CDR3 is TGCGCCAGCAGCTTGGCCAGGGACGATTACCCGAACACCGGGGAGCTGTTTTTT. Protein sequence: CASSLARDDYPNTGELFF.

This sequence joins TRBV3-1 and TRBJ2-3; weak D call: TRBD2 (5 bases). The CDR3 has 16 amino acids. From germline, CDR1 is LGHDT and CDR2 YNNKEL (reference sequence). Trimming pared 6 bases from V and 2 bases from J, leaving 18 bases between. DNA of the CDR3: TGTGCCAGCAGACTCGGGTCTGCGGGCTTCACAGATACGCAGTATTTT. Translation gives CASRLGSAGFTDTQYF.